A selection of T cell receptor beta chains follows, all from one sample in a study of cytomegalovirus exposure and HLA in healthy donors. Repertoires were generated with immunoSEQ multiplex PCR, while TCRdb's copy carries only in-frame clones and drops some. This sample's table reports approximately 100,000 clones. Material for sequencing was PBMCs. These receptors came from a man aged 50 to 59 in good health and CMV-seronegative. The CDR3 runs from the conserved cysteine through the conserved F or W. The D gene is left open where the match is weak.

D: TRBD1; V: TRBV18; J: TRBJ1-1; CDR3: CASSPTGGATEAFF; DNA: TGTGCCAGCTCACCGACAGGGGGCGCCACTGAAGCTTTCTTT
D: NA; V: TRBV20-1; J: TRBJ1-4; CDR3: CSALRSEKLFF; DNA: TGCAGTGCTCTCCGGTCAGAAAAACTGTTTTTT
D: TRBD1; V: TRBV5-1; J: TRBJ2-1; CDR3: CASSWGYRGRSVNEQFF; DNA: TGCGCCAGCAGCTGGGGTTACAGGGGGCGGTCAGTGAATGAGCAGTTCTTC
D: NA; V: TRBV6-6; J: TRBJ2-1; CDR3: CASSYSDSSDNEQFF; DNA: TGTGCCAGCAGTTACTCGGACAGCTCCGACAATGAGCAGTTCTTC
D: TRBD1; V: TRBV4-3; J: TRBJ1-1; CDR3: CASSQDHRGNTEAFF; DNA: TGCGCCAGCAGCCAAGATCACAGGGGGAACACTGAAGCTTTCTTT
D: NA; V: TRBV11-3; J: TRBJ1-2; CDR3: CASSGRGYGYTF; DNA: TGTGCCAGTTCTGGACGGGGCTATGGCTACACCTTC
D: NA; V: TRBV29-1; J: TRBJ2-5; CDR3: CSVEDLDLAVQETQYF; DNA: TGCAGCGTTGAAGATCTCGACTTAGCCGTTCAAGAGACCCAGTACTTC
D: TRBD2; V: TRBV7-9; J: TRBJ2-3; CDR3: CASSLAPGLASDTQYF; DNA: TGTGCCAGCAGCTTAGCCCCCGGACTAGCATCAGATACGCAGTATTTT
D: NA; V: TRBV5-5; J: TRBJ1-3; CDR3: CASSPGGLENTIYF; DNA: TGTGCCAGCAGCCCCGGAGGATTGGAAAACACCATATATTTT
D: TRBD1; V: TRBV7-2; J: TRBJ1-1; CDR3: CASLTGRGQVGLMNTEAFF; DNA: TGTGCCAGCCTGACTGGGAGGGGACAGGTGGGCCTTATGAACACTGAAGCTTTCTTT
D: NA; V: TRBV6-5; J: TRBJ1-1; CDR3: CASRPRGWRDTEAFF; DNA: TGTGCCAGCAGACCCCGCGGGTGGAGGGATACTGAAGCTTTCTTT
D: TRBD1; V: TRBV5-1; J: TRBJ1-3; CDR3: CASSIRTGSGNTIYF; DNA: TGCGCCAGCAGCATCCGGACAGGCTCTGGAAACACCATATATTTT
D: TRBD1; V: TRBV10-3; J: TRBJ1-1; CDR3: CATGQRSMNTEAFF; DNA: TGTGCCACGGGACAGAGAAGCATGAACACTGAAGCTTTCTTT
D: NA; V: TRBV18; J: TRBJ2-2; CDR3: CASSTTEGVGTGELFF; DNA: TGTGCCAGCTCAACCACGGAGGGAGTTGGTACCGGGGAGCTGTTTTTT
D: NA; V: TRBV7-2; J: TRBJ2-2; CDR3: CASSWAANTGELFF; DNA: TGTGCCAGCAGCTGGGCTGCGAACACCGGGGAGCTGTTTTTT
D: NA; V: TRBV18; J: TRBJ1-2; CDR3: CASSPPSENYGYTF; DNA: TGTGCCAGCTCACCTCCCAGTGAAAACTATGGCTACACCTTC
D: TRBD1; V: TRBV5-8; J: TRBJ2-1; CDR3: CASSFRDRGRGEQFF; DNA: TGTGCCAGCAGCTTTCGGGACAGGGGGCGCGGTGAGCAGTTCTTC
D: TRBD1; V: TRBV2; J: TRBJ2-5; CDR3: CASSGRKGTGLETQYF; DNA: TGTGCCAGCAGTGGACGAAAAGGGACAGGGTTGGAGACCCAGTACTTC
D: TRBD1; V: TRBV29-1; J: TRBJ2-5; CDR3: CSGQGQGETQYF; DNA: TGCAGCGGACAGGGCCAAGGAGAGACCCAGTACTTC
D: NA; V: TRBV18; J: TRBJ2-2; CDR3: CASSTSKGSANTGELFF; DNA: TGTGCCAGCTCAACCAGTAAGGGGTCTGCGAACACCGGGGAGCTGTTTTTT
D: TRBD1; V: TRBV14; J: TRBJ1-1; CDR3: CASSLGTGVYTEAFF; DNA: TGTGCCAGCAGCCTCGGGACAGGGGTATACACTGAAGCTTTCTTT
D: NA; V: TRBV4-1; J: TRBJ2-3; CDR3: CASSVAESTDTQYF; DNA: TGCGCCAGCAGTGTAGCGGAGAGCACAGATACGCAGTATTTT
D: NA; V: TRBV14; J: TRBJ1-2; CDR3: CASSQETGYGYTF; DNA: TGTGCCAGCAGCCAAGAGACAGGTTATGGCTACACCTTC
D: TRBD2; V: TRBV10-3; J: TRBJ2-7; CDR3: CAISGVELQGAGGHF; DNA: TGTGCCATCAGTGGGGTAGAGCTACAGGGAGCGGGAGGGCACTTC
D: NA; V: TRBV6-4; J: TRBJ1-2; CDR3: CASSDSGRGYTF; DNA: TGTGCCAGCAGTGACTCTGGCAGGGGCTACACCTTC
D: TRBD1; V: TRBV7-2; J: TRBJ1-1; CDR3: CASRPGQALNTEAFF; DNA: TGTGCCAGCAGACCCGGACAGGCCTTGAACACTGAAGCTTTCTTT
D: NA; V: TRBV6-1; J: TRBJ1-5; CDR3: CASSEKVGRVTNQPQHF; DNA: TGTGCCAGCAGTGAAAAAGTTGGCAGGGTGACCAATCAGCCCCAGCATTTT
D: TRBD2; V: TRBV2; J: TRBJ2-1; CDR3: CASSPTSGSNEQFF; DNA: TGTGCCAGCAGCCCGACTAGCGGGAGCAATGAGCAGTTCTTC
D: NA; V: TRBV14; J: TRBJ1-1; CDR3: CASSQITSGNTEAFF; DNA: TGTGCCAGCAGCCAAATAACCTCAGGGAACACTGAAGCTTTCTTT
D: NA; V: TRBV9; J: TRBJ2-3; CDR3: CASSSPSNTDTQYF; DNA: TGTGCCAGCAGCTCCCCCAGTAACACAGATACGCAGTATTTT
D: NA; V: TRBV6-6; J: TRBJ2-3; CDR3: CASMLGGITDTQYF; DNA: TGTGCCAGCATGCTGGGCGGGATCACAGATACGCAGTATTTT
D: TRBD1; V: TRBV30; J: TRBJ1-1; CDR3: CVWSARGFAEAFF; DNA: TGTGTCTGGAGTGCCAGGGGGTTCGCTGAAGCTTTCTTT
D: NA; V: TRBV28; J: TRBJ1-4; CDR3: CASSLGGNEKLFF; DNA: TGTGCCAGCAGTTTAGGAGGGAATGAAAAACTGTTTTTT
D: TRBD2; V: TRBV12-5; J: TRBJ2-3; CDR3: CASILAANAIHTDTQYF; DNA: TGTGCTAGTATTCTAGCGGCCAACGCTATACACACAGATACGCAGTATTTT
D: TRBD2; V: TRBV25-1; J: TRBJ2-3; CDR3: CASSPGGRTDTQYF; DNA: TGTGCCAGCAGTCCGGGAGGTAGAACAGATACGCAGTATTTT
D: NA; V: TRBV6-6; J: TRBJ1-2; CDR3: CASSLGLYGYTF; DNA: TGTGCCAGCAGTCTAGGCCTCTATGGCTACACCTTC
D: NA; V: TRBV29-1; J: TRBJ1-2; CDR3: CSVEDSGRVRGYTF; DNA: TGCAGCGTTGAAGACTCAGGGAGGGTACGTGGCTACACCTTC
D: NA; V: TRBV10-3; J: TRBJ2-7; CDR3: CAISDSRFAYEQYF; DNA: TGTGCCATCAGTGACAGCAGGTTCGCCTACGAGCAGTACTTC
D: NA; V: TRBV18; J: TRBJ1-3; CDR3: CASSPILGGSSGNTIYF; DNA: TGTGCCAGCTCACCAATCCTCGGGGGAAGCTCTGGAAACACCATATATTTT
D: NA; V: TRBV19; J: TRBJ1-2; CDR3: CASSDGTPIRSGYTF; DNA: TGTGCCAGTAGCGACGGGACACCAATTCGGTCTGGCTACACCTTC
D: TRBD1; V: TRBV9; J: TRBJ1-1; CDR3: CASSVGTGTNTEAFF; DNA: TGTGCCAGCAGCGTAGGGACAGGAACGAACACTGAAGCTTTCTTT
D: TRBD2; V: TRBV4-2; J: TRBJ2-5; CDR3: CASSLGTSGRAYQETQYF; DNA: TGTGCCAGCAGCCTCGGGACTAGCGGGAGGGCCTACCAAGAGACCCAGTACTTC
D: TRBD2; V: TRBV27; J: TRBJ2-7; CDR3: CASSAERGYEQYF; DNA: TGTGCCAGCAGTGCCGAGCGGGGCTACGAGCAGTACTTC
D: NA; V: TRBV9; J: TRBJ2-5; CDR3: CASSVFLGETQYF; DNA: TGTGCCAGCAGCGTATTCCTCGGAGAGACCCAGTACTTC
D: TRBD1; V: TRBV25-1; J: TRBJ2-6; CDR3: CASSRPGQSSGANVLTF; DNA: TGTGCCAGCAGCCGCCCGGGACAGAGCTCTGGGGCCAACGTCCTGACTTTC
D: TRBD2; V: TRBV29-1; J: TRBJ2-3; CDR3: CSVVDSGSTDTQYF; DNA: TGCAGCGTTGTGGATAGCGGGAGTACAGATACGCAGTATTTT
D: TRBD2; V: TRBV4-2; J: TRBJ2-3; CDR3: CASSHGLAGGSDTQYF; DNA: TGTGCCAGCAGCCACGGACTAGCGGGAGGCAGTGATACGCAGTATTTT